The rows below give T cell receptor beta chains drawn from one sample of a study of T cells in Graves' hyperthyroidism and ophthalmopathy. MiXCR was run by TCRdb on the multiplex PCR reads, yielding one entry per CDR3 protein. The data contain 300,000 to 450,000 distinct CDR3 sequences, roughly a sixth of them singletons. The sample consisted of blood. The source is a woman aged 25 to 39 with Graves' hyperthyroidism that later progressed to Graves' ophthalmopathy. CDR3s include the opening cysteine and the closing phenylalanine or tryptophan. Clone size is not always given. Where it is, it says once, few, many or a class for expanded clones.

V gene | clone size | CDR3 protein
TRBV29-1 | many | CSVEILPTDEVNTEAFF
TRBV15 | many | CATSRGKGASEKLFF
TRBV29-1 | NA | CSVLFQNTGELFF
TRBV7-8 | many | CASSLTTTNYGYTF
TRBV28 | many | CASSDLTAYYGYTF
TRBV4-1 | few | CASSQAGPAGKQETQYF
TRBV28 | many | CASIQSNRAQPQHF
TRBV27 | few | CASSSLARYNEQFF
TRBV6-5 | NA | CASSYSGRTYTDTQYF
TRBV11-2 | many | CASSLDLILGGNTEAFF
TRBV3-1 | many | CASSQVRGAEAFF
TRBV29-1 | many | CSVEARTGLTEAFF
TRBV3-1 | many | CASSQGDTQYF
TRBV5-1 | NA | CASSHYGDTQYF
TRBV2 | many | CASVGQGYEQYF
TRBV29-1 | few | CSVLDKNTDTQYF